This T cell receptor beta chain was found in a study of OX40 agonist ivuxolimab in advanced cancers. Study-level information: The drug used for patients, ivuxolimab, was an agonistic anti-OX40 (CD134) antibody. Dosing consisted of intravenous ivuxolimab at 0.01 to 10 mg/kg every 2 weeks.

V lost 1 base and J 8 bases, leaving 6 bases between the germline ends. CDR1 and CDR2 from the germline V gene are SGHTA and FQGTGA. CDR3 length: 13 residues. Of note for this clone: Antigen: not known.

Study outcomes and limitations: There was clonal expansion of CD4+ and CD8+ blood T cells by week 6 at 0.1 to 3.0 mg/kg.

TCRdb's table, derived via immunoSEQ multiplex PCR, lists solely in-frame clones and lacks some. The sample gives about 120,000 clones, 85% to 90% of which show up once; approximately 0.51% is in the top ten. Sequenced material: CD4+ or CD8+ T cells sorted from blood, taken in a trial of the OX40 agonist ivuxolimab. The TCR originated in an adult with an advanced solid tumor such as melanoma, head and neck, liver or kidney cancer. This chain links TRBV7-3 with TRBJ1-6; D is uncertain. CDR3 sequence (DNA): TGTGCCAGCAGCTTAAAGTCGGATTCACCCCTCCACTTT. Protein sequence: CASSLKSDSPLHF.